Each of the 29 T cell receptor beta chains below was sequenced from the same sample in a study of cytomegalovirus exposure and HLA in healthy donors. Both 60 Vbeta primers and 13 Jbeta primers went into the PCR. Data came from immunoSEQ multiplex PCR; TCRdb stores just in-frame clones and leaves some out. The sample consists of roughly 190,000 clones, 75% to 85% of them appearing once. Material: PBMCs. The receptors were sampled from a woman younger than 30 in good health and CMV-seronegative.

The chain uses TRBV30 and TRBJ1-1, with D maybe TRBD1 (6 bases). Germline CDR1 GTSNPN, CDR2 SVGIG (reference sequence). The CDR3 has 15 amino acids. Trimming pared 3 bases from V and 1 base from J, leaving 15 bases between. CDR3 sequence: CAWSPIQGGNTEAFF. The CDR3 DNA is TGTGCCTGGAGCCCGATACAGGGCGGGAACACTGAAGCTTTCTTT. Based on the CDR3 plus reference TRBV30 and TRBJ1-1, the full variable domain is SQTIHQWPATLVQPVGSPLSLECTVEGTSNPNLYWYRQAAGRGLQLLFYSVGIGQISSEVPQNLSASRPQDRQFILSSKKLLLSDSGFYLCAWSPIQGGNTEAFFGQGTRLTVV.

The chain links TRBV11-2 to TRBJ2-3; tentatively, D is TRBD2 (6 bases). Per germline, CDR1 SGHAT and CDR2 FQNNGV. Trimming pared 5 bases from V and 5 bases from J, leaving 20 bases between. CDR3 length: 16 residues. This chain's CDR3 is CASSHIVRGEKDTQYF. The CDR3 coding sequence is TGTGCCAGCAGCCATATAGTGCGGGGCGAGAAAGATACGCAGTATTTT.

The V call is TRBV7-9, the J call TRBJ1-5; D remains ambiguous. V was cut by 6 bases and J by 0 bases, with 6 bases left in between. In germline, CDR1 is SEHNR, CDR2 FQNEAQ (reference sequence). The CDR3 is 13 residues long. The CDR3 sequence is CASSRNSNQPQHF. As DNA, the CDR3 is TGTGCCAGCAGTCGTAATAGCAATCAGCCCCAGCATTTT. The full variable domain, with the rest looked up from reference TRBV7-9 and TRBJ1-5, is DTGVSQNPRHKITKRGQNVTFRCDPISEHNRLYWYRQTLGQGPEFLTYFQNEAQLEKSRLLSDRFSAERPKGSFSTLEIQRTEQGDSAMYLCASSRNSNQPQHFGDGTRLSIL.

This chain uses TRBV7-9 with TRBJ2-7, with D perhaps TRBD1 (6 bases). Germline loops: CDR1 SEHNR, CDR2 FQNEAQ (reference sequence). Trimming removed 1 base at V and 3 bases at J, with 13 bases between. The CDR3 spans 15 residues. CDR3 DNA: TGTGCCAGCAGCTTAGGCGGACAGCCCTTCTACGAGCAGTACTTC. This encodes CASSLGGQPFYEQYF.

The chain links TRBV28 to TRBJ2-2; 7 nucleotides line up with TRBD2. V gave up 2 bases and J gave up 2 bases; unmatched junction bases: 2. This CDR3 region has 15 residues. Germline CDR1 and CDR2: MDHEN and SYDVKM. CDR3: CASSLAGVNTGELFF. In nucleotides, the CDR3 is TGTGCCAGCAGTTTAGCGGGAGTAAACACCGGGGAGCTGTTTTTT.

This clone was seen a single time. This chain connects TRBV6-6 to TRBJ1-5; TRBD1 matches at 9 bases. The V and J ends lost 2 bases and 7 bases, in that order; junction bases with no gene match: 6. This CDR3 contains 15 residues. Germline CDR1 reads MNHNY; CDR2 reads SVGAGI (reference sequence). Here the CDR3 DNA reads TGTGCCAGCAGTTACGGGGGACAGGGTGAGCAGCCCCAGCATTTT. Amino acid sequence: CASSYGGQGEQPQHF.

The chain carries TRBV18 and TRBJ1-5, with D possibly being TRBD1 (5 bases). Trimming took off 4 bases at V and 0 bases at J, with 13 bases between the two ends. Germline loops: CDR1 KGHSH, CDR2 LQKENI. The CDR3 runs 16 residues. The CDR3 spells CASSLTGGHSNQPQHF. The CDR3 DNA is TGTGCCAGCTCACTCACGGGCGGACATAGCAATCAGCCCCAGCATTTT. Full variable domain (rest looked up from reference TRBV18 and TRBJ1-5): NAGVMQNPRHLVRRRGQEARLRCSPMKGHSHVYWYRQLPEEGLKFMVYLQKENIIDESGMPKERFSAEFPKEGPSILRIQQVVRGDSAAYFCASSLTGGHSNQPQHFGDGTRLSIL.

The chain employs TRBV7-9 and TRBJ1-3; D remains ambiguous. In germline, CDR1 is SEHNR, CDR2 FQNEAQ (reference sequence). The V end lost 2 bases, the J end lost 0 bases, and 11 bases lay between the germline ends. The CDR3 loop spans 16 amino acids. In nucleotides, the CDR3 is TGTGCCAGCAGCTTATTCCGAAGCGGCTCTGGAAACACCATATATTTT. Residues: CASSLFRSGSGNTIYF.

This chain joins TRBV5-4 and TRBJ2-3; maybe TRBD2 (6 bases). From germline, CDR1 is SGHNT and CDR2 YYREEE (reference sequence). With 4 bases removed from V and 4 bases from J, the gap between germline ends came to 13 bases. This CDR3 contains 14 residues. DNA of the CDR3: TGTGCCAGCAGCCCAACCTCTAGCGCAGATACGCAGTATTTT. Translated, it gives CASSPTSSADTQYF.

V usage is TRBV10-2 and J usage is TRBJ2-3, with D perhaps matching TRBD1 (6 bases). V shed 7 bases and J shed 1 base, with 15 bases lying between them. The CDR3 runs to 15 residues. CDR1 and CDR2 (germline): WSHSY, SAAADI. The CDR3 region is CASTFQGIRTDTQYF. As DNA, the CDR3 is TGCGCCAGCACCTTCCAGGGGATCCGCACAGATACGCAGTATTTT.

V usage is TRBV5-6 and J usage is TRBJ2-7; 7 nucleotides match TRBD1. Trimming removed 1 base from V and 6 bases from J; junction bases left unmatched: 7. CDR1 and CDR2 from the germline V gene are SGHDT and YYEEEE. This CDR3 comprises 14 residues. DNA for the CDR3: TGTGCCAGCAGCTTGAGGCAGGGGGTTGGCGAGCAGTACTTC. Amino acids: CASSLRQGVGEQYF.

The CDR3 nucleotides read TGTGCCAGCAGCCACGACAGGGTTCAGGGCTACAATGAGCAGTTCTTC. This encodes CASSHDRVQGYNEQFF. The chain carries TRBV11-1 and TRBJ2-1; 7 nucleotides line up with TRBD1. V shed 5 bases and J 3 bases; nucleotides not matched to a gene: 10. The CDR3 spans 16 residues. Germline V gene sequence: CDR1 SGHAT, CDR2 FQDESV (reference sequence).

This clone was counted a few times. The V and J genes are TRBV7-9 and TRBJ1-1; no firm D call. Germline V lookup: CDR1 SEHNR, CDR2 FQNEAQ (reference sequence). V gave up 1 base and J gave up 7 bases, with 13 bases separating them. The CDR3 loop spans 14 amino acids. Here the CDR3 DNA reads TGTGCCAGCAGCTTAGTATTGTCGTTGAGTGAAGCTTTCTTT. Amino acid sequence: CASSLVLSLSEAFF.

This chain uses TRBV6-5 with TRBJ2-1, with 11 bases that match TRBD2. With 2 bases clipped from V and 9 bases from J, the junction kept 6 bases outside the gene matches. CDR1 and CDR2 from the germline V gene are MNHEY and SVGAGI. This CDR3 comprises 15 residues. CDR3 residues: CASSYVLAGAVEQFF. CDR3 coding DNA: TGTGCCAGCAGTTACGTACTAGCGGGGGCGGTTGAGCAGTTCTTC.

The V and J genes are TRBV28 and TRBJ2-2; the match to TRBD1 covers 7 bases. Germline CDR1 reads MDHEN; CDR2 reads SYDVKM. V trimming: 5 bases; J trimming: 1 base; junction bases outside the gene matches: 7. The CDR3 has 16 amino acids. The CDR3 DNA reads TGTGCCAGCAGTCCTGGGGCAGGGGGGAACACCGGGGAGCTGTTTTTT. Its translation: CASSPGAGGNTGELFF.

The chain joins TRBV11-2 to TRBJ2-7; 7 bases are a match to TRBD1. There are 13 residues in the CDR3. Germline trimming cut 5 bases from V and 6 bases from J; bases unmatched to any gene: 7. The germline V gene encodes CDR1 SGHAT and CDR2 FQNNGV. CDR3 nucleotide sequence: TGTGCCAGCAGCGGGACAGCCAACCTCGAGCAGTACTTC. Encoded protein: CASSGTANLEQYF.

The CDR3 coding sequence is TGTGCCAGCAGTCTTAACTTGAACACTGAAGCTTTCTTT. Amino acid sequence: CASSLNLNTEAFF. V and J are TRBV6-4 and TRBJ1-1; D unresolved. Germline V gene data show CDR1 as MRHNA and CDR2 as SNTAGT. V was trimmed by 5 bases and J by 0 bases, leaving 7 bases between them. CDR3 length equals 13 residues.

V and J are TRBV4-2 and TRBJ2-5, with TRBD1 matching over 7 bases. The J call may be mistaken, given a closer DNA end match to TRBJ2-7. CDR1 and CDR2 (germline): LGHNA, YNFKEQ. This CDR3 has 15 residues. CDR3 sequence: CASSQAWDSSYEQYF. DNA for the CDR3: TGTGCCAGCAGCCAAGCATGGGACAGCAGCTACGAGCAGTACTTC.

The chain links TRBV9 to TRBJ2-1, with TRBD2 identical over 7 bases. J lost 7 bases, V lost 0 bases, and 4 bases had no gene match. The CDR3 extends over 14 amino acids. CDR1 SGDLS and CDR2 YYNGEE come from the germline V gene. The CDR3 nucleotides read TGTGCCAGCAGCGTAGGAGGACTAGTGAATGAGCAGTTCTTC. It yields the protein CASSVGGLVNEQFF.

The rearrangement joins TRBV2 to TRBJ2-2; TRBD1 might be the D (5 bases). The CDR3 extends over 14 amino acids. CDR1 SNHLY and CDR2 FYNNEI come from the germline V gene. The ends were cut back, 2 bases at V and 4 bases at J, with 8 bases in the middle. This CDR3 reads CASSEQGFTGELFF. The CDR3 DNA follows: TGTGCCAGCAGTGAACAGGGATTCACCGGGGAGCTGTTTTTT.

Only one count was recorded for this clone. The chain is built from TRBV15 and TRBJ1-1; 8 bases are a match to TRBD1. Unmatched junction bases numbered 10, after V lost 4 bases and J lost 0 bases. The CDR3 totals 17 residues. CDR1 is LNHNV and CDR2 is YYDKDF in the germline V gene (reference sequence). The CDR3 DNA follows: TGTGCCACCAGCACCAACTCCAGGGGGCTAGTGAACACTGAAGCTTTCTTT. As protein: CATSTNSRGLVNTEAFF.

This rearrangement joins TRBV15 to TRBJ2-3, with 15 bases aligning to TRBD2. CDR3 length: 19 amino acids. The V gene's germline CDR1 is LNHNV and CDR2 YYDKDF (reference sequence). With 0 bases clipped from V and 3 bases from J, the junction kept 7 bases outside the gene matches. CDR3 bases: TGTGCCACCAGCAGAGACGGACTAGCGGGGGGGCCGTTAACAGATACGCAGTATTTT. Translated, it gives CATSRDGLAGGPLTDTQYF.

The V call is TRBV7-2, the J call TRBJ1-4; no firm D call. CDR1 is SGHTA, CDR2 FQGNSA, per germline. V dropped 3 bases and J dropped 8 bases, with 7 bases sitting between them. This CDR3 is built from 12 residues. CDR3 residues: CASSFMGEKLFF. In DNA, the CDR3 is TGTGCCAGCAGCTTTATGGGCGAAAAACTGTTTTTT.

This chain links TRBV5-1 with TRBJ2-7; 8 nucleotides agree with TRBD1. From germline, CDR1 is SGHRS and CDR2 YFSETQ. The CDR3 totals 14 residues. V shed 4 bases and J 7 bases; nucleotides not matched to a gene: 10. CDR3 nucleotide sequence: TGCGCCAGCAGCGAGGGACAGGTTATTAGAGAGCAGTACTTC. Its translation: CASSEGQVIREQYF.

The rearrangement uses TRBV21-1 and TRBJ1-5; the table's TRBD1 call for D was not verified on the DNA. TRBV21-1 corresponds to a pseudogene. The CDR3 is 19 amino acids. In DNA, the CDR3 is TGTGCCAGCCTTAGAGTAGGGGACAGGGCTCTTATGTTCGATCAGCCCCAGCATTTT. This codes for CASLRVGDRALMFDQPQHF.

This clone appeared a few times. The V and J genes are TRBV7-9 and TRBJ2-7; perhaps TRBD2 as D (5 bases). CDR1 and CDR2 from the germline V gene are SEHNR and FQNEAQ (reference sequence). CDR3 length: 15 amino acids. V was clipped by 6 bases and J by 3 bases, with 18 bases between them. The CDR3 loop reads CASRRASGGHYEQYF. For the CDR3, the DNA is TGTGCCAGCAGACGAGCCAGCGGAGGCCACTACGAGCAGTACTTC. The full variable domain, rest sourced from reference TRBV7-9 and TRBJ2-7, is DTGVSQNPRHKITKRGQNVTFRCDPISEHNRLYWYRQTLGQGPEFLTYFQNEAQLEKSRLLSDRFSAERPKGSFSTLEIQRTEQGDSAMYLCASRRASGGHYEQYFGPGTRLTVT.

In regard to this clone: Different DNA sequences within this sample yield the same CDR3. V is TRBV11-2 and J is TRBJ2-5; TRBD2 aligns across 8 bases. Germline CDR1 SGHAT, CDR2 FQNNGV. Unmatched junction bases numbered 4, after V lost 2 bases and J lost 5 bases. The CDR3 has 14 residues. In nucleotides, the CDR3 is TGTGCCAGCAGCTTAAGCGGGGGAGGCGAGACCCAGTACTTC. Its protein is CASSLSGGGETQYF.

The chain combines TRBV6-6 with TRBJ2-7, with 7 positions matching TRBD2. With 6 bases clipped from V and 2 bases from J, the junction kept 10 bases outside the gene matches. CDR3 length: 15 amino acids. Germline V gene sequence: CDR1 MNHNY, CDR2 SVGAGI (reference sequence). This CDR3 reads CASSLRAGEAYEQYF. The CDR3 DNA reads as TGTGCCAGCAGCCTACGGGCGGGGGAGGCCTACGAGCAGTACTTC.

The CDR3 DNA follows: TGTGCCAGCAGCGACCGACAGGGGCACACAGATACGCAGTATTTT. The encoded protein is CASSDRQGHTDTQYF. V usage is TRBV14 and J usage is TRBJ2-3, with 8 bases matching TRBD1. In germline, CDR1 is SGHDN, CDR2 FVKESK. V dropped 5 bases and J dropped 2; count of bases not matched to a gene: 6. There are 15 residues in the CDR3. Drawing the rest from reference TRBV14 and TRBJ2-3, the complete variable domain is EAGVTQFPSHSVIEKGQTVTLRCDPISGHDNLYWYRRVMGKEIKFLLHFVKESKQDESGMPNNRFLAERTGGTYSTLKVQPAELEDSGVYFCASSDRQGHTDTQYFGPGTRLTVL.